This T cell receptor beta chain derives from a study of regulatory T cells in long-lasting Graves disease. Indicated time point: newly diagnosed GD, antithyroid drugs for less than 3 months. From PBMCs, RNA was extracted and then used to make the TCR library. Criteria from the American Thyroid Association guidelines were applied to diagnose Graves' disease. Study results and limitations: Accuracy might have suffered from few samples. Persistent Graves' patients had lower TCR diversity than newly diagnosed ones. Tissue studied was limited to peripheral blood, excluding thyroid tissue.

CDR3 length equals 12 residues. The V gene lost 7 bases and the J gene lost 4 bases, with 7 bases spanning the gap. CDR1 KGHDR and CDR2 SFDVKD come from the germline V gene. This clonotype was recorded at least ten times. Its target is not known. Library construction for TCR beta used iRepertoire HTBI primers and Arm-PCR of CDR3 regions. TCRdb reprocessed the multiplex PCR reads with MiXCR, giving one entry per CDR3 protein. The data hold around 250,000 distinct CDR3 sequences, with around 20% observed a single time. The source of this sequence is a female donor with Graves disease. The V gene is TRBV24-1, the J gene TRBJ1-5; a possible D gene is TRBD1 (5 bases). Sequencing used peripheral blood mononuclear cells (PBMCs), obtained at new diagnosis, from a patient treated with antithyroid drugs. The CDR3 reads CATSWGNQPQHF. The CDR3 DNA sequence: TGTGCCACCAGCTGGGGGAATCAGCCCCAGCATTTT.